This TCR beta chain was identified in a study of T cells after yellow fever vaccination. This CDR3 region has 14 residues. With 6 bases clipped from V and 7 bases from J, the junction kept 4 bases outside the gene matches. Via MiXCR, TCRdb re-called the 5' RACE reads, giving one row per CDR3 protein. The sample shows around 330,000 distinct CDR3 sequences, roughly 3.5% of them seen only once. The rearrangement links TRBV12-3 or TRBV12-4 to TRBJ1-6; 9 bases are a match to TRBD1. The specimen was PBMCs, collected on the day of the yellow fever booster vaccination. This sequence originates from a young man who received the YFV17D yellow fever vaccine. The CDR3 DNA is TGTGCCAGCAGCGGACAGGGGAGGAATTCACCCCTCCACTTT. Protein: CASSGQGRNSPLHF.